Following are 21 T cell receptor beta chains from one sample sequenced in a study of identical twins listed by TCRdb under 2016. Receptor amplification or capture employed 5' RACE. Instrument on record: Illumina HiSeq 2000. Through fastp at Q25 and MiXCR, TCRdb rebuilt clones from the public reads, retaining in-frame beta chains. Rows matching on CDR3 protein sequence are summarized as one entry with the most common DNA and genes. Present in this sample are a few hundred thousand distinct CDR3 sequences, around 8% of which were seen just once. The top ten clonotypes cover about 3% of the sample. The sample also formed part of further work on yellow fever vaccine responses in identical twins.

Sequencing input: CD8+ T cells sorted from blood. The receptors derive from a woman aged 18-29 years in good health.

The rearrangement links TRBV27 to TRBJ2-3; 14 bases map to TRBD2. Germline V gives CDR1 MNHEY, CDR2 SMNVEV (reference sequence). The CDR3 consists of 16 residues. Trimming took 5 bases from V and 4 from J; bases not matched to a gene: 5. CDR3 sequence reads: CASSRGLAGGPDTQYF. The CDR3 DNA sequence: TGTGCCAGCAGTCGTGGACTAGCGGGGGGACCAGATACGCAGTATTTT.

The J gene is TRBJ2-5, the V gene TRBV25-1; 14 bases are shared with TRBD2. Trimming at V came to 3 bases and at J to 6 bases, leaving 6 bases not matched to a gene. Germline V lookup: CDR1 MGHDK, CDR2 SYGVNS. The CDR3 has 16 residues. CDR3 region: CASSDQGLAGDQTQYF. DNA of the CDR3: TGTGCCAGCAGTGATCAGGGACTAGCGGGAGATCAGACCCAGTACTTC.

V gene TRBV20-1 combines with J gene TRBJ2-7; 7 nucleotides align to TRBD1. This CDR3 has 14 residues. Germline trimming cut 6 bases from V and 1 base from J; bases unmatched to any gene: 9. Germline V gene sequence: CDR1 DFQATT, CDR2 SNEGSKA (reference sequence). CDR3 sequence (DNA): TGCAGTGCCAGGGGGTTGCTTACATCCTACGAGCAGTACTTC. Protein sequence: CSARGLLTSYEQYF.

This rearrangement joins TRBV28 to TRBJ2-1; D assignment may be TRBD1 or TRBD2 (6 bases each). There are 15 residues in the CDR3. Per the germline V gene, CDR1 is MDHEN and CDR2 is SYDVKM. V was cut by 4 bases and J by 5 bases, with 15 bases left in between. CDR3 in DNA: TGTGCCAGCAGTTCCACGGGGGCCCTAAACAATGAGCAGTTCTTC. As protein: CASSSTGALNNEQFF.

This clonotype was seen many times. Here the CDR3 DNA reads TGTGCCAGCAGCTTAGAAGGATACGACTATGGCTACACCTTC. Amino acid sequence: CASSLEGYDYGYTF. This chain uses TRBV11-2 with TRBJ1-2; unclear D gene. Germline V lookup: CDR1 SGHAT, CDR2 FQNNGV. V was cut by 0 bases and J by 3 bases, with 8 bases left in between. CDR3 length equals 14 residues.

This clonotype was picked up many times. This chain uses TRBV12-3 or TRBV12-4 with TRBJ2-7; 7 bases line up with TRBD1. This CDR3 comprises 14 residues. The V segment lost 6 bases and the J segment 0 bases; nucleotides outside the gene matches: 5. This chain's CDR3 is CASSMTGRSYEQYF. Here the CDR3 DNA reads TGTGCCAGCAGCATGACAGGGCGCTCCTACGAGCAGTACTTC.

Ten or more counts support this clonotype. The chain employs TRBV3-1 and TRBJ2-1, with TRBD1 matching 8 bases. J gave up 5 bases and V 1 base, and 7 bases lay outside the gene matches. CDR3 size: 16 residues. Per the germline V gene, CDR1 is LGHDT and CDR2 is YNNKEL (reference sequence). The CDR3 protein is CASSQVTGGSDNEQFF. Written as DNA, the CDR3 is TGTGCCAGCAGCCAAGTTACAGGGGGATCCGACAATGAGCAGTTCTTC.

J is TRBJ2-1 and V is TRBV14, with D hard to call. The CDR3 sequence is 16 residues long. V gave up 1 base and J gave up 4 bases, with 14 bases separating them. Germline assignment: CDR1 SGHDN and CDR2 FVKESK. CDR3 sequence (DNA): TGTGCCAGCAGCCAAGGTCCCAGATCTATATACAATGAGCAGTTCTTC. It yields the protein CASSQGPRSIYNEQFF.

This clonotype was counted a few times. The V and J genes are TRBV27 and TRBJ2-5; 7 bases are shared with TRBD1. Germline values: CDR1 MNHEY, CDR2 SMNVEV (reference sequence). The CDR3 consists of 14 residues. Trimming at V came to 5 bases and at J to 4 bases, leaving 7 bases not matched to a gene. As DNA, the CDR3 is TGTGCCAGCAGTCCAAGGACAGGTATAGAGACCCAGTACTTC. Its translation is CASSPRTGIETQYF.

This clonotype was observed a few times. This sequence joins TRBV28 and TRBJ1-2; the D is unclear. The germline gives CDR1 MDHEN, CDR2 SYDVKM. V lost 1 base to trimming and J lost 5 bases, with 8 bases between them. The CDR3 contains 13 residues. CDR3 in amino acids: CASSLFWNYGYTF. The CDR3 DNA reads TGTGCCAGCAGTTTATTTTGGAATTATGGCTACACCTTC.

This clonotype was recorded at least ten times. The chain couples TRBV4-3 to TRBJ2-1, with D possibly called TRBD1 or TRBD2 (5 bases each). Looked up from germline, CDR1 is LGHNA and CDR2 is YSLEER. The CDR3 sequence is 16 residues long. The ends were cut back, 0 bases at V and 0 bases at J, with 9 bases in the middle. In DNA form, the CDR3 reads TGCGCCAGCAGCCAAGACTGGGGGAGCTCCTACAATGAGCAGTTCTTC. Translation gives CASSQDWGSSYNEQFF.

V gene TRBV2 combines with J gene TRBJ2-1; TRBD2 matches at 13 bases. CDR1 and CDR2 (germline): SNHLY, FYNNEI. The CDR3 consists of 17 residues. V shed 3 bases, J shed 9 bases, and the junction held 11 bases outside the gene matches. CDR3 in amino acids: CASSDTSGGAVWSEQFF. The CDR3 nucleotides are TGTGCCAGCAGTGACACTAGCGGGGGGGCGGTTTGGAGTGAGCAGTTCTTC.

In its sample, this clonotype was seen a few times. The rearrangement uses TRBV12-3 or TRBV12-4 and TRBJ1-2, with D perhaps TRBD1 (6 bases). With 3 bases removed from V and 3 bases from J, the gap between germline ends came to 11 bases. The CDR3 has 14 amino acids. Here the CDR3 DNA reads TGTGCCAGCAGTTTGGGGGGCGAGGACTATGGCTACACCTTC. This encodes CASSLGGEDYGYTF.

This clonotype was seen only a few times. V gene TRBV20-1 combines with J gene TRBJ1-5; 9 nucleotides line up with TRBD1. V lost 5 bases to trimming and J lost 6 bases; unmatched junction nucleotides: 8. The CDR3 has 14 residues. Per germline, CDR1 DFQATT and CDR2 SNEGSKA (reference sequence). The CDR3 region has the DNA TGCAGTGCTCCCGAAGGACAGGGGCTTCAGCCCCAGCATTTT. It yields the protein CSAPEGQGLQPQHF.

This clonotype was picked up a small number of times. This sequence joins TRBV28 and TRBJ2-7; D unresolved. The CDR3 contains 13 residues. Trimming removed 5 bases from V and 0 bases from J, with 8 bases in between. Germline V gene lookup returns CDR1 MDHEN and CDR2 SYDVKM. CDR3 nucleotides: TGTGCCAGCAGTCCAAATAGCTCCTACGAGCAGTACTTC. Protein product: CASSPNSSYEQYF.

There are many counts of this clonotype. This sequence joins TRBV29-1 and TRBJ2-5, with D perhaps TRBD1 (6 bases). CDR1 SQVTM and CDR2 ANQGSEA come from the germline V gene. CDR3 size: 16 residues. Trimming shortened V by 4 bases and J by 4 bases, and 22 bases separated the two germline ends. The CDR3 bases are TGCAGCGTTGCCGACCCCGGCCAGGGGTCTCGAGAGACCCAGTACTTC. Encoded protein: CSVADPGQGSRETQYF.

V and J are TRBV7-9 and TRBJ2-7, with D perhaps TRBD1 (5 bases). Germline loops: CDR1 SEHNR, CDR2 FQNEAQ (reference sequence). This CDR3 has 12 residues. With 3 bases removed from V and 3 bases from J, the gap between germline ends came to 6 bases. CDR3 in DNA: TGTGCCAGCAGCTTGACAGACTACGAGCAGTACTTC. Its translation is CASSLTDYEQYF.

This clonotype has a handful of counts. V gene TRBV20-1 combines with J gene TRBJ2-7; D is unresolved. V lost 5 bases and J 4 bases, leaving 9 bases between the germline ends. Germline V gives CDR1 DFQATT, CDR2 SNEGSKA (reference sequence). The CDR3 is made up of 11 amino acids. CDR3 sequence: CSAPRGYEQYF. The CDR3 DNA reads TGCAGTGCTCCACGTGGGTACGAGCAGTACTTC.

This clonotype was observed a few times. The chain is built from TRBV5-6 and TRBJ1-4, with 7 bases matching TRBD1. Germline lookup yields CDR1 SGHDT and CDR2 YYEEEE. The CDR3 extends over 18 amino acids. V gave up 0 bases and J gave up 1 base; unmatched junction bases: 9. CDR3 residues: CASSLASWDSKTNEKLFF. DNA for the CDR3: TGTGCCAGCAGCTTGGCCAGTTGGGACAGCAAAACTAATGAAAAACTGTTTTTT.

The table lists this clonotype with a few counts. The J gene is TRBJ1-1, the V gene TRBV3-1, with D unclear. The germline gives CDR1 LGHDT, CDR2 YNNKEL (reference sequence). V dropped 6 bases and J dropped 4 bases, with 15 bases sitting between them. CDR3 length equals 14 residues. CDR3 region: CASSGGRWLTEAFF. DNA of the CDR3: TGTGCCAGCAGTGGCGGGCGCTGGCTCACTGAAGCTTTCTTT. The entire variable domain, with the rest obtained from reference TRBV3-1 and TRBJ1-1, is as follows: DTAVSQTPKYLVTQMGNDKSIKCEQNLGHDTMYWYKQDSKKFLKIMFSYNNKELIINETVPNRFSPKSPDKAHLNLHINSLELGDSAVYFCASSGGRWLTEAFFGQGTRLTVV.

This clonotype was seen more than once but under ten times. This chain joins TRBV15 and TRBJ2-3; unclear D gene. With 5 bases removed from V and 1 base from J, the gap between germline ends came to 4 bases. The germline CDR1 and CDR2 sequences are LNHNV and YYDKDF (reference sequence). This CDR3 is 12 amino acids long. The CDR3 sequence is CATSQRTDTQYF. The CDR3 DNA sequence: TGTGCCACCAGCCAACGCACAGATACGCAGTATTTT.